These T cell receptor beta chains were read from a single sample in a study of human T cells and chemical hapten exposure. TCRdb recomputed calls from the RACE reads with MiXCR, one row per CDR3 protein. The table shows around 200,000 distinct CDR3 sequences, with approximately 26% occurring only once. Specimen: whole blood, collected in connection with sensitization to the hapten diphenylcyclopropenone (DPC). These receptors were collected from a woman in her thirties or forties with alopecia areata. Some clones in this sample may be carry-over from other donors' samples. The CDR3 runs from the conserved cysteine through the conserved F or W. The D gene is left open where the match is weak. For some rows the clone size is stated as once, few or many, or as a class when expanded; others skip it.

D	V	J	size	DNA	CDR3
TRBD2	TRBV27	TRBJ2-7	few	TGTGCCAGCAGTCGGCGCGGACAACCTAGCGGGAGGTCCCACGAGCAGTACTTC	CASSRRGQPSGRSHEQYF
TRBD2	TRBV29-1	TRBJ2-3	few	TGCAGCTTCTCTACCGGGACTAGCGGCACAGATACGCAGTATTTT	CSFSTGTSGTDTQYF
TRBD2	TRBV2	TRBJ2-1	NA	TGTGCCAGCAAGATGGCACTAGCGGGAGGCAATGAGCAGTTCTTC	CASKMALAGGNEQFF
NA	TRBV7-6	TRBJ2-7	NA	TGTGCCAGCAGCTTAGAGGCGGGCACCGCCTACGAGCAGTACTTC	CASSLEAGTAYEQYF
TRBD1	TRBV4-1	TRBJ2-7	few	TGCGCCAGCAGAACCGGGACAGGGGGTGACAGGGAGCAGTACTTC	CASRTGTGGDREQYF
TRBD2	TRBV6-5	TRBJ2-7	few	TGTGCCAGCAGTTCCGGACTAGCGGGAGAGGCGAAGCAGTACTTC	CASSSGLAGEAKQYF
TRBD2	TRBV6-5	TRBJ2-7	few	TGTGCCAGCAATACACTAGCGGGAGCCTACGAGCAGTACTTC	CASNTLAGAYEQYF
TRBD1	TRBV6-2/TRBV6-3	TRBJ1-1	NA	TGTGCCAGCAGTTACGTATTGGGACAGGGCAGCACTGAAGCTTTCTTT	CASSYVLGQGSTEAFF
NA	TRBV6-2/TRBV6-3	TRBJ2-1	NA	TGTGCCAGCAGTTATGCCCGATCCTACAATGAGCAGTTCTTC	CASSYARSYNEQFF
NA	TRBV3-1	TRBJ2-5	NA	TGTGCCAGCAAGGACGGGGGAGAGACCCAGTACTTC	CASKDGGETQYF
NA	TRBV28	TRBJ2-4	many	TGTGCCAGCAGTTCGACAAGACAAGGGGAAAACATTCAGTACTTC	CASSSTRQGENIQYF
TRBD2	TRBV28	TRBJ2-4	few	TGTGCCAGCAGTTCCGCAGGGACTACGAAGGGCATTCAGTACTTC	CASSSAGTTKGIQYF
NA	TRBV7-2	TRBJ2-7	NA	TGTGCCAGCAGCTTATCCCCACCTGGGGAGCAGTACTTC	CASSLSPPGEQYF
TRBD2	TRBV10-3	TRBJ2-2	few	TGTGCCATCAGTGAGCGGGGGGCTAGCGGGAGATCCGGGGAGCTGTTTTTT	CAISERGASGRSGELFF
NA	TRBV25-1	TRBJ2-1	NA	TGTGCCAGCAGTGAAGGGATCTTGGAGTTCTTC	CASSEGILEFF
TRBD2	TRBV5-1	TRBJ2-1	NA	TGCGCCAGCAGCCTACGGACTAGCGGGAGCTCCTACAATGAGCAGTTCTTC	CASSLRTSGSSYNEQFF
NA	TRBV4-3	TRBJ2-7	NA	TGCGCCAGCAGCCCAGAGACAGGACCTTTCTCCTACGAGCAGTACTTC	CASSPETGPFSYEQYF
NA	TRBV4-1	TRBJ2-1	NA	TGCGCCAGCAGCCAGGGCGTGGAGGTCTCCGAGCAGTTCTTC	CASSQGVEVSEQFF
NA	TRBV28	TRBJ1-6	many	TGTGCCAGCAAGGGAAGGCAGAATTCACCCCTCCACTTT	CASKGRQNSPLHF
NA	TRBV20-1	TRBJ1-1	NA	TGCAGTGCTAAGGTGAACACTGAAGCTTTCTTT	CSAKVNTEAFF